This record covers a single TCR beta chain. Its target is unknown. TCRdb reprocessed the RT-PCR reads with MiXCR, giving one entry per CDR3 protein. The repertoire holds a few hundred thousand distinct CDR3 sequences, with approximately 7.3% as singletons. This specimen belongs to a study of response to subunit inactivated influenza vaccine. Findings and limits, study-wide: A suggestion made by the authors is that each seasonal influenza vaccination recruits few new T cells.

J lost 7 bases, V lost 2 bases, and 4 bases had no gene match. The CDR3 extends over 14 amino acids. This receptor was taken from a man aged 45-69 years who received an inactivated influenza vaccine. The V and J genes are TRBV12-3 or TRBV12-4 and TRBJ1-5; 8 bases line up with TRBD1. Material: PBMCs from blood, obtained less than 30 months after vaccination. CDR3 DNA: TGTGCCAGCAGTTTACAGACAGGGGAGCAGCCCCAGCATTTT. Amino acid sequence: CASSLQTGEQPQHF.